Here is one TCR beta chain with its context. Produced via immunoSEQ multiplex PCR; TCRdb's table is partial and in-frame only. The table lists fewer than 65,000 clones, 80% to 90% of them singletons. This sample was included in a study of blood T cell repertoires in COVID-19. Germline V gene lookup returns CDR1 SGDLS and CDR2 YYNGEE. CDR3 size: 15 residues. V shed 4 bases and J shed 7 bases, with 20 bases lying between them. Sequencing was carried out using peripheral blood. The V call is TRBV9, the J call TRBJ1-2; D remains ambiguous. The source is a woman of 80 years or more with acute or convalescent COVID-19. The CDR3 DNA follows: TGTGCCAGCAGCCCCATTCCGGAGGGTAGTACTGGCTACACCTTC. It encodes CASSPIPEGSTGYTF.